This T cell receptor (beta chain) was identified in a study of blood T cell repertoires in COVID-19. Looking at the study overall: COVID-19 samples, acute and convalescent, were from the United States, Italy and Spain. In each case, the material was cDNA or gDNA derived from T cells, B-cell-depleted T cells, or PBMCs.

Here immunoSEQ multiplex PCR was the method, and the copy in TCRdb shows in-frame clones only, minus some. Of under 300,000 clones in the sample, roughly 82% are singletons; the top ten hold 4% to 6%. Unmatched junction bases numbered 6, after V lost 1 base and J lost 0 bases. Germline V gives CDR1 SGHTA, CDR2 FQGNSA. The CDR3 covers 17 residues. The sequence was obtained from a woman aged 80 or over with active or convalescent COVID-19. Sequencing was performed on peripheral blood. The V gene is TRBV7-2, the J gene TRBJ1-1; 9 bases agree with TRBD1. The CDR3 sequence: CASSLGTGALMNTEAFF. The CDR3 DNA follows: TGTGCCAGCAGCTTAGGGACAGGGGCGCTCATGAACACTGAAGCTTTCTTT.